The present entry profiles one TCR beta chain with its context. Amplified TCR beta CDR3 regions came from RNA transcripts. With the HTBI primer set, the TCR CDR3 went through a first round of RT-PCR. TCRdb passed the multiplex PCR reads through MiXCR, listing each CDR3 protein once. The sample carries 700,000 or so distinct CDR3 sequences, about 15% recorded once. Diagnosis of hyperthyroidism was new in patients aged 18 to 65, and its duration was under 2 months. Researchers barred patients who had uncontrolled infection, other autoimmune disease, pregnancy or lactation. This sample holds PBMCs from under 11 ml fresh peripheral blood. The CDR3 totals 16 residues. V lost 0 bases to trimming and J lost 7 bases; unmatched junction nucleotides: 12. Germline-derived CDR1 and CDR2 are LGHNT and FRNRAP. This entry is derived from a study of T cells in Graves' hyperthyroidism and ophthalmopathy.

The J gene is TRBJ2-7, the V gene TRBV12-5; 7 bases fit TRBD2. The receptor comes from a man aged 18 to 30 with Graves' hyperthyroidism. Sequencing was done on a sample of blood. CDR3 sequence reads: CASGLVGPAGAGEQYF. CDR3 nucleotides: TGTGCTAGTGGTTTGGTAGGCCCTGCGGGAGCGGGAGAGCAGTACTTC.